This T cell receptor beta chain appears in the sequencing data of a study of long-term antiretroviral therapy in people with HIV. V was trimmed by 0 bases and J by 4 bases, leaving 16 bases between them. In germline, CDR1 is SGDLS, CDR2 YYNGEE. There are 16 residues in the CDR3. They ran version v3.0 of the immunoSEQ assay at survey level. Profiling relied on immunoSEQ multiplex PCR, and the TCRdb table lists in-frame clones only, not all of them. The sample lists 35,000 to 40,000 clones, roughly 88% occurring once. Sequenced here: unsorted PBMCs, sampled 2.2 years after starting antiretroviral therapy. The V gene is TRBV9, the J gene TRBJ1-2; D call uncertain. This TCR was sampled from a man aged 18 to 29 with HIV. As DNA, the CDR3 is TGTGCCAGCAGCGTAGGCGATTCGGGCAGTATCTATGGCTACACCTTC. It specifies CASSVGDSGSIYGYTF.